The rows below give T cell receptor beta chains drawn from one sample of a study of blood T cell repertoires in COVID-19. Method: immunoSEQ multiplex PCR; TCRdb's copy keeps in-frame clones and lacks some. The sample comprises about 180,000 clones, roughly 82% of which are singletons, and almost 8.5% rests with the top ten. The source material was peripheral blood. The source is a woman aged 70-85 years with acute or convalescent COVID-19. The CDR3 runs from the conserved cysteine through the conserved F or W. A D gene is named only where the DNA matches it firmly. Part of the rows lack a size; the others show once, few, many or a class for expanded clones.

length: 12; size: .; V: TRBV6-2/TRBV6-3; J: TRBJ2-7; D: .; DNA: TGTGCCAGCAGTTACCAGAACTACGAGCAGTACTTC; CDR3: CASSYQNYEQYF
length: 19; size: .; V: TRBV19; J: TRBJ1-1; D: .; DNA: TGTGCCAGTAGTATAGATCTTATAGGCAGGGATGTCATGAACACTGAAGCTTTCTTT; CDR3: CASSIDLIGRDVMNTEAFF
length: 13; size: .; V: TRBV28; J: TRBJ2-1; D: .; DNA: TGTGCCAGCAGCCCTTTAGCAAGCAATGAGCAGTTCTTC; CDR3: CASSPLASNEQFF
length: 14; size: .; V: TRBV6-5; J: TRBJ2-7; D: .; DNA: TGTGCCAGCAGTTACGAAGCTAGCACCTACGAGCAGTACTTC; CDR3: CASSYEASTYEQYF
length: 14; size: .; V: TRBV7-9; J: TRBJ2-1; D: .; DNA: TGTGCCAGTTCAGGGGATTCTCTTTACAATGAGCAGTTCTTC; CDR3: CASSGDSLYNEQFF
length: 17; size: once; V: TRBV30; J: TRBJ2-7; D: TRBD2; DNA: TGTGCCTGGAGTAAGATTCGGACTAGCGGGGAGGTATACGAGCAGTACTTC; CDR3: CAWSKIRTSGEVYEQYF
length: 14; size: .; V: TRBV27; J: TRBJ2-5; D: .; DNA: TGTGCCAGCAGCGAGCAGGGGTTCCAAGAGACCCAGTACTTC; CDR3: CASSEQGFQETQYF
length: 12; size: .; V: TRBV27; J: TRBJ1-6; D: .; DNA: TGTGCCAGAGGAACCTCCCGGGACACCAACCTCTTT; CDR3: CARGTSRDTNLF
length: 13; size: .; V: TRBV6-2/TRBV6-3; J: TRBJ1-5; D: .; DNA: TGTGCCAGCAGTCGCGAGGGAAGTCAGCCCCAGCATTTT; CDR3: CASSREGSQPQHF
length: 14; size: .; V: TRBV7-2; J: TRBJ2-3; D: TRBD2; DNA: TGTGCCAGCAGCGTGACTAGCGTAACAGATACGCAGTATTTT; CDR3: CASSVTSVTDTQYF
length: 15; size: .; V: TRBV27; J: TRBJ2-2; D: TRBD1; DNA: TGTGCCAGCACCCGTTCGACAGGGAGCACCGGGGAGCTGTTTTTT; CDR3: CASTRSTGSTGELFF
length: 14; size: .; V: TRBV5-4; J: TRBJ2-2; D: TRBD1; DNA: TGTGCCAGCAGCGGACAGGGGCGGACCGGGGAGCTGTTTTTT; CDR3: CASSGQGRTGELFF
length: 14; size: .; V: TRBV6-5; J: TRBJ2-5; D: TRBD1; DNA: TGTGCCAGCAGAGGACAGGGGAGTGGCGAGACCCAGTACTTC; CDR3: CASRGQGSGETQYF
length: 16; size: .; V: TRBV5-1; J: TRBJ2-1; D: TRBD2; DNA: TGCGCCAGCAGCTTGGATGGGACTAGCGGGGTCGATGAGCAGTTCTTC; CDR3: CASSLDGTSGVDEQFF
length: 14; size: .; V: TRBV6-5; J: TRBJ1-2; D: .; DNA: TGTGCCAGCAGACGCGACTCGGGGGATAGTGGCTACACCTTC; CDR3: CASRRDSGDSGYTF
length: 13; size: .; V: TRBV12-3/TRBV12-4; J: TRBJ2-2; D: .; DNA: TGTGCCAGCAGTTTACAGGGGACCGGGGAGCTGTTTTTT; CDR3: CASSLQGTGELFF
length: 15; size: few; V: TRBV27; J: TRBJ2-3; D: TRBD2; DNA: TGTGCCAGCAGGAGAGCGGGAGTGAGCACAGATACGCAGTATTTT; CDR3: CASRRAGVSTDTQYF